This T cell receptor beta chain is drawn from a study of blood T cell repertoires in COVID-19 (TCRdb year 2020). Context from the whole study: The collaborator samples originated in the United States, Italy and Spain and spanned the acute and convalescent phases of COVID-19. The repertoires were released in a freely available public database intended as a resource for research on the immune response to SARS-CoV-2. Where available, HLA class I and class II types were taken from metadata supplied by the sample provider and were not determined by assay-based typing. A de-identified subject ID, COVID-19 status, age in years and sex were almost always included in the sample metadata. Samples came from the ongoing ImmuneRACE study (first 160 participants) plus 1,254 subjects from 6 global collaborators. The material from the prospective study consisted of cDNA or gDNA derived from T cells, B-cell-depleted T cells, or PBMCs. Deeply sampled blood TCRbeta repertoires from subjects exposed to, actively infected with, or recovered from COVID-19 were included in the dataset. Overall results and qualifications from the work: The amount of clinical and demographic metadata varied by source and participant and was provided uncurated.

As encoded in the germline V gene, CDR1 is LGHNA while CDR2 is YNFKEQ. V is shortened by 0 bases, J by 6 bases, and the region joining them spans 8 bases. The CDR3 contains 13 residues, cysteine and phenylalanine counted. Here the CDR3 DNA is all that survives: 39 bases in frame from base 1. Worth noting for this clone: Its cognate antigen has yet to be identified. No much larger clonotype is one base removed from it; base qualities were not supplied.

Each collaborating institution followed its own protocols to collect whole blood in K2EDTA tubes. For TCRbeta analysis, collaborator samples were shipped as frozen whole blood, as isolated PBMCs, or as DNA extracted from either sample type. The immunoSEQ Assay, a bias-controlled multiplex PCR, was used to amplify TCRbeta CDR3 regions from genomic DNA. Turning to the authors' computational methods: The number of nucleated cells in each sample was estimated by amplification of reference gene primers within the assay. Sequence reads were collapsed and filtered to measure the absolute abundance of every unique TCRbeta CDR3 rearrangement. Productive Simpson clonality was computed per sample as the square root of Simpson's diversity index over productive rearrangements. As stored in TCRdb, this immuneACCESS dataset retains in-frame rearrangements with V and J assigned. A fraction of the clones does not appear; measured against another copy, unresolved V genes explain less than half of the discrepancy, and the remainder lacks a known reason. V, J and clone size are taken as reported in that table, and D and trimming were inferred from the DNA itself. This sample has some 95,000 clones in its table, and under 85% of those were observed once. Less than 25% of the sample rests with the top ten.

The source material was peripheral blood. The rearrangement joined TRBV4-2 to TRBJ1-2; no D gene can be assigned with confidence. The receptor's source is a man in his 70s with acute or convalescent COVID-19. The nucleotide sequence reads TGTGCCAGCAGCCAAGATCAGTCCCATGGCTACACCTTC. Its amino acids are CASSQDQSHGYTF.